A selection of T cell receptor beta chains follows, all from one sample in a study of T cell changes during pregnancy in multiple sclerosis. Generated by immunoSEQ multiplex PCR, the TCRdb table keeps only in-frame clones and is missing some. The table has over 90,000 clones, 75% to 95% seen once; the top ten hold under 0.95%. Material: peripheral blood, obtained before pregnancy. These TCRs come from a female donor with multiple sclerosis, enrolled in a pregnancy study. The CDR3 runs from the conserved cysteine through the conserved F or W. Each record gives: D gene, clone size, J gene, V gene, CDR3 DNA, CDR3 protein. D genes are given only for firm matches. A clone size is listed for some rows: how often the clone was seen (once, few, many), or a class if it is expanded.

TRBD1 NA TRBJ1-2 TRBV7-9 TGTGCCAGCAGCTTACCATCGGGACAGGGTGTAGAGGGCTACACCTTC CASSLPSGQGVEGYTF
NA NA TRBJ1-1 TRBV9 TGTGCCAGCAGCGTACTCCTCGGAGGGGAGACGGCATTT CASSVLLGGETAF
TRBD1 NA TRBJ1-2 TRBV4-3 TGCGCCAGCACCCGGGACAGGGGGCAGGACTATGGCTACACCTTC CASTRDRGQDYGYTF
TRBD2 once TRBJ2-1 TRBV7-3 TGTGCCAGCAGCTTATCCGGGAGCGGGAAGTGGGACAATGAGCAGTTCTTC CASSLSGSGKWDNEQFF
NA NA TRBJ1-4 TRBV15 TGTGCCACCTCAGGAAGGAAAAGCACGGCGACTGAAAAACTGTTTTTT CATSGRKSTATEKLFF
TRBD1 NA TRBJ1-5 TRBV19 TGTGCCAGCGTCGACAGGGGGCATCAGCCCCAGCATTTT CASVDRGHQPQHF
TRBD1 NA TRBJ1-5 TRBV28 TGTGCCAGCAGTTTATGGCAGGGGGCGGACAATCAGCCCCAGCATTTT CASSLWQGADNQPQHF
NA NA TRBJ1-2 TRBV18 TGTGCCAGCTCACCGGGGGGACCTAACTATGGCTACACCTTC CASSPGGPNYGYTF
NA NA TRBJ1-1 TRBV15 TGTGCCACCAGCAGCCCCGCGACAGGTGTCACTGAAGCTTTCTTT CATSSPATGVTEAFF
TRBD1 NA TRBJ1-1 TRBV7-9 TGTGCCAGCAGCTTAGGACAGGGAAACACTGAAGCTTTCTTT CASSLGQGNTEAFF
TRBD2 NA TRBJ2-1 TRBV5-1 TGCGCCAGCAGCCTGGGACTAGCGGGAGTCACGTACAATGAGCAGTTCTTC CASSLGLAGVTYNEQFF
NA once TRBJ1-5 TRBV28 TGTGCCAGCAGTTTAGACATACAGGTAAAGCCCCAGCATTTT CASSLDIQVKPQHF
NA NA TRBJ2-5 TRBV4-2 TGTGCCAGCAGTAGGGTCTCAGGGTTAACCCAAGAGACCCAGTACTTC CASSRVSGLTQETQYF
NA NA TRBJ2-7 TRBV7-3 TGTGCCAGCAGCTTAAAGGGGCCAGTCGGGTCCTACGAGCAGTACTTC CASSLKGPVGSYEQYF
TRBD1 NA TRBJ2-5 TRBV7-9 TGTGCCAGCAGCTTATCGCGATGGGGACAGGGTCAGGAGACCCAGTACTTC CASSLSRWGQGQETQYF
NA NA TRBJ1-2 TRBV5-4 TGTGCCAGCAGCCGGCTCACAGGGTTTGGCTATGGCTACACCTTC CASSRLTGFGYGYTF
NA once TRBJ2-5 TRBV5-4 TGTGCCAGCAGCTTGGAAGTAACGAGCTCGGAGACCCAGTACTTC CASSLEVTSSETQYF
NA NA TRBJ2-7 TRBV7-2 TGTGCCAGCAGCTTAAAGCAGGCCGTAATCTACGAGCAGTACTTC CASSLKQAVIYEQYF
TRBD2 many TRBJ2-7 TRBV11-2 TGTGCCAGCAGCTCAGCCGGGACTAGCGGGAGCTACGAGCAGTACTTC CASSSAGTSGSYEQYF
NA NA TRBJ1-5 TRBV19 TGTGCCAGTAGTATGGGGGGATTTAGCAATCAGCCCCAGCATTTT CASSMGGFSNQPQHF
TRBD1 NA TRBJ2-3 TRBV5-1 TGCGCCAGCAGTCAACAGGGGAATACGCAGTATTTT CASSQQGNTQYF
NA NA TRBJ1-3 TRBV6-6 TGTGCCAGCAGTCCCCCAGGGGATATACGTGGAAACACCATATATTTT CASSPPGDIRGNTIYF
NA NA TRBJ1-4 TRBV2 TGTGCCAGCAGTGAAGCCCCCCCAGGGCGCCTCGGAACTAATGAAAAACTGTTTTTT CASSEAPPGRLGTNEKLFF
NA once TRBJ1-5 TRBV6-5 TGTGCCAGCAGTACGGCGGCTTTTAATCAGCCCCAGCATTTT CASSTAAFNQPQHF
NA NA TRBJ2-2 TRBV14 TGTGCCAGCAGCCCCCTAAGAGGGGGGGACACCGGGGAGCTGTTTTTT CASSPLRGGDTGELFF
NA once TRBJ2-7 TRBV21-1 TGTGCCAGCAGCAAAAGGACAGCTCGACTAGCGGCCCCCGAGCAGTACTTC CASSKRTARLAAPEQYF
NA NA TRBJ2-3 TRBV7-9 TGTGCCAGCAGCTTACAGGCAGATACGCAGTATTTT CASSLQADTQYF
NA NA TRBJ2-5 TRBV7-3 TGTGCCAGCAGCCAAAGGGGGTGGGGGACGGAAGAGACCCAGTACTTC CASSQRGWGTEETQYF
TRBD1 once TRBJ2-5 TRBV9 TGTGCCAGCAGCGCACGGACCGGGACAGGGGAAGAGACCCAGTACTTC CASSARTGTGEETQYF
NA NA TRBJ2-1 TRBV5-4 TGTGCCAGCAGCCCTCGGAGGGACAGTTACTTTAGCTCCTACAATGAGCAGTTCTTC CASSPRRDSYFSSYNEQFF
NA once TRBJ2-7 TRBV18 TGTGCCAGCTCACCAAGGGGATCACAGTCCCAGTCCACCTACGAGCAGTACTTC CASSPRGSQSQSTYEQYF
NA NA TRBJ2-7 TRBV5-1 TGCGCCAGCAGCTCGGAGCGGAGCTCCTACGAGCAGTACTTC CASSSERSSYEQYF
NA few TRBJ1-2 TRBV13 TGTGCCAGCAGCTTCACAGGTTCTCACTATGGCTACACCTTC CASSFTGSHYGYTF
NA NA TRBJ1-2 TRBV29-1 TGCAGCGTTGGGATGCGCAGGACGGGGGAAGGGGGCTACACCTTC CSVGMRRTGEGGYTF
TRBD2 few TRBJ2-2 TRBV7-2 TGTGCCAGCAGTTTCGGACTAGCGGGGGGTTTCACCGGGGAGCTGTTTTTT CASSFGLAGGFTGELFF
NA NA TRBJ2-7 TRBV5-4 TGTGCCAGCAGCTCCACAGGGGCGGGGGAGCAGTACTTC CASSSTGAGEQYF
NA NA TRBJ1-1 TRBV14 TGTGCCAACCCGGGGTCCGTACCTGAAGCTTTCTTT CANPGSVPEAFF
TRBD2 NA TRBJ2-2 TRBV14 TGTGCCAGTAGACTAGCGGGAGTAATCGGGGAGCTGTTTTTT CASRLAGVIGELFF
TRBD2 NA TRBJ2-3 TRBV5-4 TGTGCCAGTACCTTGGGGGGGGGCACAGATACGCAGTATTTT CASTLGGGTDTQYF
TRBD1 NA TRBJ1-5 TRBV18 TGTGCCAGCTCAATGGGACAGGCTCAAAATCAGCCCCAGCATTTT CASSMGQAQNQPQHF
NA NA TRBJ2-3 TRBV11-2 TGTGCCAGCAGCTTAGAGCGGGGACTGACAGATACGCAGTATTTT CASSLERGLTDTQYF
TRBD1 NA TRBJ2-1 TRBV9 TGTGCCAGCAGTTGGACAGACAGGGATGAGCAGTTCTTC CASSWTDRDEQFF
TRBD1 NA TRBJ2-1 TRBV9 TGTGCCAGCAGCGTAGGGACAGGGTTCGGTGAGCAGTTCTTC CASSVGTGFGEQFF
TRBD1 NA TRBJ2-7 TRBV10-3 TGTGCCAGCGGTGTCGGGACAGGGTCCTACGAGCAGTACTTC CASGVGTGSYEQYF
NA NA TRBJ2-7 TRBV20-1 TGCAGTGCTAGAGTTCCCTCCGAGCAGTACTTC CSARVPSEQYF
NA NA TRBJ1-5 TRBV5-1 TGCGCCAGCAGCTTGGAAGCGGGTGTAAGCAATCAGCCCCAGCATTTT CASSLEAGVSNQPQHF
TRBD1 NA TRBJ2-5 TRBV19 TGTGCCAGTAGTCCACGACAGGGGAGCAGGGAGACCCAGTACTTC CASSPRQGSRETQYF
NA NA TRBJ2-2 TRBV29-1 TGCAGCGCCCCCCGGGGAGCCGGGGAGCTGTTTTTT CSAPRGAGELFF
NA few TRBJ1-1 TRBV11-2 TGTGCCAGCAGCGTCCCGTTGGGCGCGATGAACACTGAAGCTTTCTTT CASSVPLGAMNTEAFF
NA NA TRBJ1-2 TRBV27 TGTGCCAGCAGTTTGGGGACTTCTCGGGTCTATGGCTACACCTTC CASSLGTSRVYGYTF
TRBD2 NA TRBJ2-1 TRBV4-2 TGTGCCAGCAGCCAACCCAGCGGGGGAGGGTACAATGAGCAGTTCTTC CASSQPSGGGYNEQFF
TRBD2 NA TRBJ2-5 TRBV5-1 TGCGCCAGCAGCCAGGGGCCTAGCGGGGGCCAAGAGACCCAGTACTTC CASSQGPSGGQETQYF
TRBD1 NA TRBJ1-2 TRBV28 TGTGCCAGCAGTTCGCCGGGACAGGGTTCGTCTAACTATGGCTACACCTTC CASSSPGQGSSNYGYTF